This T cell receptor beta chain was recorded in a study of cytomegalovirus exposure and HLA in healthy donors. Study summary: Earlier sequencing of 150 million to 200 million T cells yielded approximately 100 million unique TCR beta sequences.

CDR3 length: 14 residues. Germline CDR1 and CDR2: SGDLS and YYNGEE. V lost 0 bases, J lost 6 bases, and 4 bases stayed unmatched. Primers included in the PCR were 60 Vbeta and 13 Jbeta primers. Using immunoSEQ multiplex PCR, the repertoire was profiled, and TCRdb retains in-frame clones only, with some absent. Of about 200,000 clones in the sample, approximately 80% are singletons; the top ten hold 2.9%. The TCR comes from a woman aged 30 to 39 in good health and CMV-seronegative. Sequenced material: PBMCs. The V and J genes are TRBV9 and TRBJ1-1, with 8 bases identical to TRBD1. CDR3 coding DNA: TGTGCCAGCAGCGTAGTTCACAGGGGGTCTGAAGCTTTCTTT. Translated: CASSVVHRGSEAFF. Looking up the rest from reference TRBV9 and TRBJ1-1 gives the full variable domain: DSGVTQTPKHLITATGQRVTLRCSPRSGDLSVYWYQQSLDQGLQFLIQYYNGEERAKGNILERFSAQQFPDLHSELNLSSLELGDSALYFCASSVVHRGSEAFFGQGTRLTVV.